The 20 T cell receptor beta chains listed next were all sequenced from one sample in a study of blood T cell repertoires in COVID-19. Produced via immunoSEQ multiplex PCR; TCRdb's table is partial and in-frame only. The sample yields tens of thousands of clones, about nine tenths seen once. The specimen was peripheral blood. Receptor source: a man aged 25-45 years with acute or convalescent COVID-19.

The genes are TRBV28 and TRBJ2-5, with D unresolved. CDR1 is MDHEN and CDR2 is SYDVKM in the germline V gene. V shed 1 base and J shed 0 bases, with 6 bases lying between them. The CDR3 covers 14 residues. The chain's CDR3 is CASSLSWHQETQYF. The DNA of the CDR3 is TGTGCCAGCAGTTTATCGTGGCACCAAGAGACCCAGTACTTC. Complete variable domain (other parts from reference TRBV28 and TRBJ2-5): DVKVTQSSRYLVKRTGEKVFLECVQDMDHENMFWYRQDPGLGLRLIYFSYDVKMKEKGDIPEGYSVSREKKERFSLILESASTNQTSMYLCASSLSWHQETQYFGPGTRLLVL.

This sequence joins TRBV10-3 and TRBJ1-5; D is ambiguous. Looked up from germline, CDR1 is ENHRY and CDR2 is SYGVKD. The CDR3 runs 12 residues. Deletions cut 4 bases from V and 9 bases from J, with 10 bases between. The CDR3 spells CAISAPASPQHF. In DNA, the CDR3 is TGTGCCATCAGTGCCCCTGCGTCGCCCCAGCATTTT.

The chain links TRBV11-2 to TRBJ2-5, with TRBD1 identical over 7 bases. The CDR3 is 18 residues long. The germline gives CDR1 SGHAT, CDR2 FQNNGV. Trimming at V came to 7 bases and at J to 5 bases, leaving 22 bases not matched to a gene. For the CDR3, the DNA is TGTGCCAGCACTCAAGGGGCACGACAGGGTCAACTTCAGGAGACCCAGTACTTC. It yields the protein CASTQGARQGQLQETQYF. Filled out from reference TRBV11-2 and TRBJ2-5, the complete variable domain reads EAGVAQSPRYKIIEKRQSVAFWCNPISGHATLYWYQQILGQGPKLLIQFQNNGVVDDSQLPKDRFSAERLKGVDSTLKIQPAKLEDSAVYLCASTQGARQGQLQETQYFGPGTRLLVL.

In DNA form, the CDR3 reads TGTGCCAGCAGCCTGGGACTATCTGGAGGCACAGATACGCAGTATTTT. As protein: CASSLGLSGGTDTQYF. The J gene is TRBJ2-3, the V gene TRBV7-2; 7 positions match TRBD2. J lost 1 base, V lost 5 bases, and 9 bases had no gene match. Germline V gene sequence: CDR1 SGHTA, CDR2 FQGNSA. CDR3 length equals 16 residues.

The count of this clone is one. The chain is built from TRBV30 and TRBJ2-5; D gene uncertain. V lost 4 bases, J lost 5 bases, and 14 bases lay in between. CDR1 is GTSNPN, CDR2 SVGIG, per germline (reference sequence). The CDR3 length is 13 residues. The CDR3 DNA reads TGTGCCTGGACTCCCGGGTACGAGGAGACCCAGTACTTC. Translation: CAWTPGYEETQYF.

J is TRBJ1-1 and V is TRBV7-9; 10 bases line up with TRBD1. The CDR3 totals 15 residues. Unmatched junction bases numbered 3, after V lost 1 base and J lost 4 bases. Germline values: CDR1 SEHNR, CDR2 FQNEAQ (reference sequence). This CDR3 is CASSLGDRGFTEAFF. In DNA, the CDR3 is TGTGCCAGCAGCTTAGGGGACAGGGGTTTCACTGAAGCTTTCTTT.

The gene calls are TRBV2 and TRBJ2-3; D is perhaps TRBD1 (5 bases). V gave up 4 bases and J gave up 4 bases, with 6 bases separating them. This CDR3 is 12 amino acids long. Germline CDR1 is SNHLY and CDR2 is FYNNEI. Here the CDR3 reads CASSVGPDTQYF. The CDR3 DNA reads TGTGCCAGCAGTGTGGGGCCAGATACGCAGTATTTT.

Written as DNA, the CDR3 is TGCGCCAGCAGCTTGATCCTTTCGAACACTGAAGCTTTCTTT. It translates to CASSLILSNTEAFF. The chain recombines TRBV5-1 with TRBJ1-1; D is unclear. Germline values: CDR1 SGHRS, CDR2 YFSETQ. The CDR3 has 14 amino acids. Trimming shortened V by 1 base and J by 1 base, and 8 bases separated the two germline ends. Full variable domain (outside the CDR3, taken from reference TRBV5-1 and TRBJ1-1): KAGVTQTPRYLIKTRGQQVTLSCSPISGHRSVSWYQQTPGQGLQFLFEYFSETQRNKGNFPGRFSGRQFSNSRSEMNVSTLELGDSALYLCASSLILSNTEAFFGQGTRLTVV.

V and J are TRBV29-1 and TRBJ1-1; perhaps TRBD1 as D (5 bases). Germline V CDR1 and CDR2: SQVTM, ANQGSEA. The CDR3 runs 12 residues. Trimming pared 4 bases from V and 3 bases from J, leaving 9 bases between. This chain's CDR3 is CSVAGMDTEAFF. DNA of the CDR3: TGCAGCGTTGCAGGGATGGACACTGAAGCTTTCTTT.

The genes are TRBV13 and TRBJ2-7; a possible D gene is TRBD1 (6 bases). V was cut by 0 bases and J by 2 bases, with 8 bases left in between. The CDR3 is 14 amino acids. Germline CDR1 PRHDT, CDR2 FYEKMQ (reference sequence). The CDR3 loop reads CASSLGDRTYEQYV. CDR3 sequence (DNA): TGTGCCAGCAGCTTAGGGGACAGAACCTACGAGCAGTACGTC.

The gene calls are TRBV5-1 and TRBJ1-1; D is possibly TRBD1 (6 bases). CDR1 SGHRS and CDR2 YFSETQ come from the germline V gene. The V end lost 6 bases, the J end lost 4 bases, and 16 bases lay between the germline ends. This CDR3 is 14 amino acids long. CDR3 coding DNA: TGCGCCAGCACCGTGCGGGGGGCGGGCACTGAAGCTTTCTTT. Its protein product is CASTVRGAGTEAFF.

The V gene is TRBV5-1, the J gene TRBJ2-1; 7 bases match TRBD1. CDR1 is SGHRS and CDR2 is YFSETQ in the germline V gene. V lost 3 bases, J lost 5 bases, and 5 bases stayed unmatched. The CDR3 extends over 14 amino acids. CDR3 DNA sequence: TGCGCCAGCAGCTCCCGACAGGGTGACAATGAGCAGTTCTTC. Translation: CASSSRQGDNEQFF.

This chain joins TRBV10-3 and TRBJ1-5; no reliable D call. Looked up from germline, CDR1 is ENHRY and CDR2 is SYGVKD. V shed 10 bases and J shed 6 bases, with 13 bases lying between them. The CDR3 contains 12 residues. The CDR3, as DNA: TGTGCCACCGGCCGGGGAACTCAGCCCCAGCATTTT. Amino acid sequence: CATGRGTQPQHF.

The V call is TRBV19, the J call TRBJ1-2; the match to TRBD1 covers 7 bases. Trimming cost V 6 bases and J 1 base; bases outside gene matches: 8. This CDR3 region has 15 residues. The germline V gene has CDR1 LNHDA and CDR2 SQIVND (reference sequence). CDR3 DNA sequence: TGTGCCAGTAGACCGCGGACAGGACGTAACTATGGCTACACCTTC. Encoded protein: CASRPRTGRNYGYTF.

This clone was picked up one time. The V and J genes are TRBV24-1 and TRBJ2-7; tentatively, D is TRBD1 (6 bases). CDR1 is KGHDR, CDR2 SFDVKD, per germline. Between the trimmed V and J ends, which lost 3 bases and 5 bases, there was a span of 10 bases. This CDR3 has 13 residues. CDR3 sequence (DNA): TGTGCCACCAGTGATGAACAGGGCAACGAGCAGTACTTC. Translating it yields CATSDEQGNEQYF.

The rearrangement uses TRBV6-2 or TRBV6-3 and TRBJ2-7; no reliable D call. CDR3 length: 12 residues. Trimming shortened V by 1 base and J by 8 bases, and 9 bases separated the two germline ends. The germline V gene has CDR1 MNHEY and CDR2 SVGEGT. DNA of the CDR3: TGTGCCAGCAGTTACTTAGCTAAAAAGCAGTACTTC. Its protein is CASSYLAKKQYF.

The CDR3 spells CASSQGFAGELFF. For the CDR3, the DNA is TGTGCCAGCAGTCAGGGGTTCGCCGGGGAGCTGTTTTTT. The chain uses TRBV2 and TRBJ2-2, with a tentative D call TRBD1 (6 bases). Germline CDR1 and CDR2: SNHLY and FYNNEI. Trimming pared 5 bases from V and 6 bases from J, leaving 10 bases between. This CDR3 is built from 13 residues.

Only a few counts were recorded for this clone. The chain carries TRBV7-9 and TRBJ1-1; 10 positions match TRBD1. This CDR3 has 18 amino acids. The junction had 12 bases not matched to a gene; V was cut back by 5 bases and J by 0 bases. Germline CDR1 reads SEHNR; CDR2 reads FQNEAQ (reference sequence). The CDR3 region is CASSNPGQGTDMNTEAFF. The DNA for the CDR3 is TGTGCCAGCAGCAATCCGGGACAGGGGACAGATATGAACACTGAAGCTTTCTTT.

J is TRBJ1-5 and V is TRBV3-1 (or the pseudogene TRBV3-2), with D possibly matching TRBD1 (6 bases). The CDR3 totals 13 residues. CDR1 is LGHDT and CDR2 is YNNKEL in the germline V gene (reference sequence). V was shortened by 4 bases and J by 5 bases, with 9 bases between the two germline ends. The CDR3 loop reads CASSRDIYQPQHF. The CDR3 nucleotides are TGTGCCAGCAGCCGGGACATTTATCAGCCCCAGCATTTT.

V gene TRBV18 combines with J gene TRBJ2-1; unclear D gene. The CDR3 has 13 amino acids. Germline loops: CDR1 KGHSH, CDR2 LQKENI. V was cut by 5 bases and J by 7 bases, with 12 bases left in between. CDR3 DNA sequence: TGTGCCAGCTCAAACCTACAGACGAATGAGCAGTTCTTC. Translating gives CASSNLQTNEQFF.